This note documents a single T cell receptor (beta chain) sequence. Its specificity is unknown. Collection yielded approximately 2.5 ml of blood per donor. CDR3 length equals 15 residues. Germline-derived CDR1 and CDR2 are SGHRS and YFSETQ. This sample was included in a study of monozygotic twins with inflammatory bowel disease. Study-level points and caveats: None of the different T cell subtypes could be distinguished from one another.

TCRdb reprocessed the 5' RACE reads and reports one entry per CDR3 protein, with no DNA. This repertoire includes 420,000 or so distinct CDR3 sequences. What was sequenced was blood. This TCR came from a human donor with ulcerative colitis or Crohn's disease, or a healthy co-twin of an affected twin (not recorded which). The chain combines TRBV5-1 with TRBJ2-5; TCRdb indicates TRBD1, and absent DNA this call remains unverified. The CDR3 loop reads CASSLNRGYSETQYF.